The clone carrying this T cell receptor (beta chain) was observed at least ten times. Its specificity is unknown. These data come from a study of identical twins. Overall study results and limits: Rather than following the same donors, the conclusions depended on cross-sectional statistical analysis.

V was pared by 5 bases and J by 0 bases, with 10 bases between. The V gene's germline CDR1 is SQVTM and CDR2 ANQGSEA. The CDR3 runs to 13 residues. TCRdb called the 5' RACE reads again in MiXCR, with one record for every CDR3 protein. The sample has some 500,000 distinct CDR3 sequences; about 14% are singletons. Healthy Caucasians were all of the donors. The same sample was also studied in work on yellow fever vaccine responses in identical twins. From that paper: Twins' vaccine T cell responses were reported to seem partly convergent and partly personalized.

Sequencing input: CD4+ T cells sorted from blood. The chain has TRBV29-1 and TRBJ1-1; a weak D match, TRBD1 (6 bases). This sequence originates from a woman between 18 and 30 years old in good health. CDR3 protein: CSVFTGLNTEAFF. DNA of the CDR3: TGCAGCGTTTTTACAGGGCTGAACACTGAAGCTTTCTTT.